The 18 T cell receptor beta chains below come from one sample, sequenced in a study of blood T cell repertoires in COVID-19. Here immunoSEQ multiplex PCR was the method, and the copy in TCRdb shows in-frame clones only, minus some. Altogether about 340,000 clones are present, roughly 89% being singletons, with the ten largest covering around 3.5%. The sequenced sample consisted of peripheral blood. These receptors came from a woman aged 18-29 years who had recovered from COVID-19.

The chain recombines TRBV11-3 with TRBJ2-1; TRBD2 is a possible D gene (6 bases). The ends were cut back, 3 bases at V and 3 bases at J, with 9 bases in the middle. Germline V gene sequence: CDR1 SGHNT, CDR2 YENEEA. The CDR3 spans 14 residues. CDR3 amino acids: CASSFIADYNEQFF. Here the CDR3 DNA reads TGTGCCAGCAGCTTCATAGCGGACTACAATGAGCAGTTCTTC. The full variable domain, completed using reference TRBV11-3 and TRBJ2-1, is EAGVVQSPRYKIIEKKQPVAFWCNPISGHNTLYWYLQNLGQGPELLIRYENEEAVDDSQLPKDRFSAERLKGVDSTLKIQPAELGDSAVYLCASSFIADYNEQFFGPGTRLTVL.

V and J are TRBV11-2 and TRBJ1-3; D gene uncertain. Trimming removed 2 bases from V and 0 bases from J, with 5 bases in between. Germline V gives CDR1 SGHAT, CDR2 FQNNGV. There are 14 residues in the CDR3. Written as DNA, the CDR3 is TGTGCCAGCAGCTTATGGAGCTCTGGAAACACCATATATTTT. Protein sequence: CASSLWSSGNTIYF.

The gene calls are TRBV11-2 and TRBJ2-1; D is perhaps TRBD2 (5 bases). The ends were cut back, 5 bases at V and 8 bases at J, with 16 bases in the middle. CDR3 size: 14 residues. Germline CDR1 and CDR2: SGHAT and FQNNGV. The CDR3 loop is CASSDIRGGHEQFF. Here the CDR3 DNA reads TGTGCCAGCAGCGACATCCGAGGAGGCCATGAGCAGTTCTTC.

The chain employs TRBV7-8 and TRBJ2-7; possible D gene TRBD2, 6 bases. The V gene lost 5 bases and the J gene lost 5 bases, with 19 bases spanning the gap. Germline V CDR1 and CDR2: SGHVS, FQNEAQ. The CDR3 runs 15 residues. CDR3 nucleotides: TGTGCCAGCAGCCTTCCGGGACTTACTCTAAACGAGCAGTACGTC. Its protein is CASSLPGLTLNEQYV.

The rearrangement links TRBV14 to TRBJ1-2, with D uncertain. V was cut by 1 base and J by 2 bases, with 8 bases left in between. CDR1 and CDR2 from the germline V gene are SGHDN and FVKESK. This CDR3 has 14 residues. The CDR3 loop is CASSQAAGNYGYTF. CDR3 in DNA: TGTGCCAGCAGCCAAGCCGCAGGAAACTATGGCTACACCTTC.

In its sample, this clone was seen once. This chain connects TRBV27 to TRBJ2-2; unclear D gene. Trimming took 6 bases from V and 3 from J, leaving 14 bases between them. The CDR3 spans 15 residues. Germline loops: CDR1 MNHEY, CDR2 SMNVEV (reference sequence). CDR3 region: CASRSEDGYTGELFF. The DNA of the CDR3 is TGTGCCAGCAGGTCGGAAGACGGGTACACCGGGGAGCTGTTTTTT.

The CDR3 region is CASGGRDEQFF. CDR3 in DNA: TGTGCCAGCGGGGGCAGGGATGAGCAGTTCTTC. This chain connects TRBV7-2 to TRBJ2-1; D perhaps matches TRBD1 (6 bases). The germline gives CDR1 SGHTA, CDR2 FQGNSA. V gave up 8 bases and J gave up 8 bases, with 10 bases separating them. This CDR3 is built from 11 residues.

The chain recombines TRBV30 with TRBJ1-6; D not resolved. This CDR3 spans 13 amino acids. Trimming took off 0 bases at V and 11 bases at J, with 11 bases between the two ends. Germline assignment: CDR1 GTSNPN and CDR2 SVGIG (reference sequence). CDR3 residues: CAWSVRSLTPLHF. DNA for the CDR3: TGTGCCTGGAGTGTACGGTCCCTGACACCCCTCCACTTT.

The chain uses TRBV4-2 and TRBJ2-5; the D gene is possibly TRBD1 (6 bases). CDR1 LGHNA and CDR2 YNFKEQ come from the germline V gene. Trimming shortened V by 4 bases and J by 1 base, and 19 bases separated the two germline ends. The CDR3 has 17 residues. The CDR3 coding sequence is TGTGCCAGCAGCCTAACCTACAAACAAGGGGGCCAAGAGACCCAGTACTTC. This encodes CASSLTYKQGGQETQYF.

V and J are TRBV10-3 and TRBJ2-3, with 7 bases identical to TRBD2. Unmatched junction bases numbered 4, after V lost 6 bases and J lost 1 base. Germline V CDR1 and CDR2: ENHRY, SYGVKD. The CDR3 totals 14 residues. This CDR3 is CAISWEGGTDTQYF. CDR3 in DNA: TGTGCCATCAGCTGGGAGGGAGGCACAGATACGCAGTATTTT.

The genes are TRBV3-1 (or the pseudogene TRBV3-2) and TRBJ2-1; 8 bases are shared with TRBD1. The CDR3 is made up of 15 amino acids. CDR1 LGHDT and CDR2 YNNKEL come from the germline V gene (reference sequence). The J segment lost 7 bases and the V segment lost 6 bases, leaving 11 bases of the junction unmatched. CDR3 bases: TGTGCCAGCAGACCCGACAGGGGTTTTAGGAATGAGCAGTTCTTC. Translated, it gives CASRPDRGFRNEQFF.

The CDR3 is CASSFRQGTEAFF. The DNA of the CDR3 is TGTGCCAGCAGTTTTCGGCAGGGGACTGAAGCTTTCTTT. This rearrangement joins TRBV12-3 or TRBV12-4 to TRBJ1-1, with D possibly being TRBD1 (6 bases). V gave up 3 bases and J gave up 5 bases, with 10 bases separating them. The CDR3 is 13 amino acids.

The rearrangement joins TRBV6-6 to TRBJ1-1; D is possibly TRBD1 (6 bases). This CDR3 comprises 14 residues. CDR1 is MNHNY and CDR2 is SVGAGI in the germline V gene (reference sequence). Trimming pared 2 bases from V and 5 bases from J, leaving 12 bases between. Written as DNA, the CDR3 is TGTGCCAGCAGTTACGGTGTGGGGGCTACTGAAGCTTTCTTT. Protein sequence: CASSYGVGATEAFF.

In DNA form, the CDR3 reads TGTGCCTGGAGGGGACAGGGGGCAACTGAAGCTTTCTTT. Protein: CAWRGQGATEAFF. The chain employs TRBV30 and TRBJ1-1, with 12 bases fitting TRBD1. Germline assignment: CDR1 GTSNPN and CDR2 SVGIG (reference sequence). The CDR3 is 13 amino acids. V shed 3 bases and J 5 bases; nucleotides not matched to a gene: 1.

This rearrangement joins TRBV5-5 to TRBJ2-1; D is undetermined. The germline V and J ends were trimmed by 2 bases and 3 bases, with 18 bases remaining between them. The CDR3 covers 17 residues. CDR1 and CDR2 (germline): SGHKS, YYEKEE (reference sequence). In DNA, the CDR3 is TGTGCCAGCAGCTTCTTTAGTCCCCCGCGAGACTACAATGAGCAGTTCTTC. This encodes CASSFFSPPRDYNEQFF.

The chain uses TRBV20-1 and TRBJ1-1; D call uncertain. Germline assignment: CDR1 DFQATT and CDR2 SNEGSKA (reference sequence). Trimming pared 3 bases from V and 1 base from J, leaving 15 bases between. The CDR3 runs 15 residues. The CDR3 region has the DNA TGCAGTGCTAGTGGTGAGGGTTTTACGAACACTGAAGCTTTCTTT. Protein sequence: CSASGEGFTNTEAFF.

The V and J genes are TRBV19 and TRBJ1-5; D is undetermined. V lost 4 bases and J lost 1, with 11 bases in between. CDR3 length: 15 residues. From germline, CDR1 is LNHDA and CDR2 SQIVND (reference sequence). This CDR3 reads CASSTIEISNQPQHF. For the CDR3, the DNA is TGTGCCAGTAGTACGATAGAGATCAGCAATCAGCCCCAGCATTTT.

V and J are TRBV5-5 and TRBJ2-5; D not certain. This CDR3 is 13 amino acids long. Trimming removed 4 bases at V and 7 bases at J, with 14 bases between. Germline CDR1 is SGHKS and CDR2 is YYEKEE (reference sequence). The chain's CDR3 is CASSPIFYGTQYF. The CDR3 region has the DNA TGTGCCAGCAGCCCTATTTTTTACGGGACCCAGTACTTC.